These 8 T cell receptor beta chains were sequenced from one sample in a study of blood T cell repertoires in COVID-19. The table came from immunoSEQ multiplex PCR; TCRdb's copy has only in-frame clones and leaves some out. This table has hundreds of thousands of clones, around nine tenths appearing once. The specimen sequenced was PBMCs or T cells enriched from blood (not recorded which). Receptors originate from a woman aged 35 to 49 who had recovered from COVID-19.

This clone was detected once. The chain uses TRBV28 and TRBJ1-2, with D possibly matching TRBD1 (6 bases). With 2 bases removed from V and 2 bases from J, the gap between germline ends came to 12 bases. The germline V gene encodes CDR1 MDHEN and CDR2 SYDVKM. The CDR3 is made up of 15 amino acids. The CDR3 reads CASSLGDNENYGYTF. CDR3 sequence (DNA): TGTGCCAGCAGTTTAGGGGACAATGAGAACTATGGCTACACCTTC.

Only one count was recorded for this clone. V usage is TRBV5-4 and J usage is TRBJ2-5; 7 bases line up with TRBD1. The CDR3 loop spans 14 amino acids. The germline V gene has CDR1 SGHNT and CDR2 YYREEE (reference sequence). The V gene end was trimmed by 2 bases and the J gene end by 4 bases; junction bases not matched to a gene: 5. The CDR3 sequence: CASSFNRGPETQYF. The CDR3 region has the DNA TGTGCCAGCAGCTTTAACAGGGGTCCAGAGACCCAGTACTTC.

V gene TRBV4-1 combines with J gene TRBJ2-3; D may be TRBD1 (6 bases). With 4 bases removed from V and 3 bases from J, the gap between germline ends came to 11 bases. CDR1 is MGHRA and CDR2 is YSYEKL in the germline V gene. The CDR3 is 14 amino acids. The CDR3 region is CASSLRDTTDTQYF. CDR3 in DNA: TGCGCCAGCAGCCTCCGGGACACGACAGATACGCAGTATTTT.

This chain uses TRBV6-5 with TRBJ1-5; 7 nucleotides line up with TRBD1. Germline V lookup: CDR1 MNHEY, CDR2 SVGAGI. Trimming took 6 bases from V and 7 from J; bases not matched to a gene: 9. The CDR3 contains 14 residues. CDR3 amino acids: CASSSQGQGQPQHF. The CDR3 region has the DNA TGTGCCAGCAGCTCACAGGGGCAGGGGCAGCCCCAGCATTTT.

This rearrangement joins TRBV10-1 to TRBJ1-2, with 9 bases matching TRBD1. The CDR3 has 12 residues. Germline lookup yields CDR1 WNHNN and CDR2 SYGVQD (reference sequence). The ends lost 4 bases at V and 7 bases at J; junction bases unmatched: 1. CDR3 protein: CASSGQGGGYTF. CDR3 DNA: TGCGCCAGCAGTGGACAGGGGGGTGGCTACACCTTC.

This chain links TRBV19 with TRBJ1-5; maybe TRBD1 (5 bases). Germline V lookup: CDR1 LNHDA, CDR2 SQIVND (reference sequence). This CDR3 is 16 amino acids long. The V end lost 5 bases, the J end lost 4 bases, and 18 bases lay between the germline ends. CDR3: CASSFYPGSSNQPQHF. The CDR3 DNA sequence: TGTGCCAGTAGTTTCTACCCAGGGTCTTCTAATCAGCCCCAGCATTTT.

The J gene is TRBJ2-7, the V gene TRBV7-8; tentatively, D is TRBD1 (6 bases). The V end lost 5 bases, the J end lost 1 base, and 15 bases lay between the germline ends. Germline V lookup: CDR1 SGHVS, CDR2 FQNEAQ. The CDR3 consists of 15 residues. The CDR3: CASSPTAQGSYEQYF. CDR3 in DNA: TGTGCCAGCAGCCCCACCGCTCAGGGGTCCTACGAGCAGTACTTC. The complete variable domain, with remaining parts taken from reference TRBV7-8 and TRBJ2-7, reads GAGVSQSPRYKVAKRGQDVALRCDPISGHVSLFWYQQALGQGPEFLTYFQNEAQLDKSGLPSDRFFAERPEGSVSTLKIQRTQQEDSAVYLCASSPTAQGSYEQYFGPGTRLTVT.

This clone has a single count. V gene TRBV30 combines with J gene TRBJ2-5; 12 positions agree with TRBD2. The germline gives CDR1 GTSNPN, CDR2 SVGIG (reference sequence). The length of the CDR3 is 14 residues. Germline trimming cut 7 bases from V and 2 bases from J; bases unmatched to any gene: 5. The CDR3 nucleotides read TGTGCCTTGCTAGCGGGAGGGAGTCAAGAGACCCAGTACTTC. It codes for CALLAGGSQETQYF.